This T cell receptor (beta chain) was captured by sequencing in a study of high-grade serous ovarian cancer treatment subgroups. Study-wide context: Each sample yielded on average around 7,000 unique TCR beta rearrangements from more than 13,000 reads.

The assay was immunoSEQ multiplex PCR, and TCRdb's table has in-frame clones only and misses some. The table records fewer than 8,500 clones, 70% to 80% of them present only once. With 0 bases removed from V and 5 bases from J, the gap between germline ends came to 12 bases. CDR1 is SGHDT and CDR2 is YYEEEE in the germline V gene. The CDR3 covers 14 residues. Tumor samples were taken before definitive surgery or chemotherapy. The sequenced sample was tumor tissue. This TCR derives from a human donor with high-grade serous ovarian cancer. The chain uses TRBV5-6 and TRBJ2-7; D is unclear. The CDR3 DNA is TGTGCCAGCAGCTTGGGACTCAAGTCGGACGAGCAGTACTTC. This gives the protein CASSLGLKSDEQYF.